A selection of T cell receptor beta chains follows, all from one sample in a study of vaccination effects on CD4 cells after COVID-19. These receptors have no known antigen. The method was immunoSEQ multiplex PCR; TCRdb's version includes in-frame clones alone and lacks a portion of them. The table includes 30,000 or so clones, approximately 68% detected once. This specimen was CD4+ T cells from PBMCs cultured with HCoV-229E spike peptides, taken before COVID-19 vaccination. These receptors originate from a human donor who received a COVID-19 vaccine. The CDR3 runs from the conserved cysteine through the conserved F or W. A D gene is named only where the DNA matches it firmly. Size is stated for part of the rows, as once, few or many counts, or as a class when the clone is expanded.

>TRBJ1-3|TRBV19|-|-
CASSTPPGNTIYF
TGTGCCAGTAGTACTCCACCTGGAAACACCATATATTTT
>TRBJ1-5|TRBV18|-|-
CASSPPGTRDQPQHF
TGTGCCAGCTCACCGCCGGGGACCCGGGATCAGCCCCAGCATTTT
>TRBJ1-1|TRBV19|few|TRBD1
CASSPETGGSTEAFF
TGTGCCAGTAGTCCGGAGACAGGGGGGAGCACTGAAGCTTTCTTT
>TRBJ2-2|TRBV11-2|-|TRBD1
CASRPSRQGGGTGELFF
TGTGCCAGCAGGCCATCTAGACAGGGCGGAGGCACCGGGGAGCTGTTTTTT
>TRBJ2-1|TRBV4-3|-|TRBD2
CASSPLLAGAYNEQFF
TGCGCCAGCAGCCCCCTACTAGCGGGGGCTTACAATGAGCAGTTCTTC
>TRBJ1-2|TRBV4-3|few|-
CASSQGRTENYGYTF
TGCGCCAGCAGCCAAGGGAGGACAGAAAACTATGGCTACACCTTC
>TRBJ2-7|TRBV7-2|-|-
CASSFDVVGLGEQYF
TGTGCCAGCAGCTTCGACGTGGTAGGGTTGGGCGAGCAGTACTTC
>TRBJ2-7|TRBV4-2|-|TRBD2
CASSQGSGGVPYEQYF
TGTGCCAGCAGCCAAGGTAGCGGGGGGGTCCCCTACGAGCAGTACTTC
>TRBJ2-5|TRBV6-5|-|TRBD2
CASSYSGRGAGETQYF
TGTGCCAGCAGTTACTCTGGGCGGGGGGCCGGAGAGACCCAGTACTTC
>TRBJ1-1|TRBV9|few|-
CASSVDGVNTEAFF
TGTGCCAGCAGCGTCGACGGGGTGAACACTGAAGCTTTCTTT
>TRBJ1-5|TRBV4-1|-|-
CASSQAEGVSANQPQHF
TGCGCCAGCAGCCAAGCGGAAGGCGTTTCTGCCAATCAGCCCCAGCATTTT